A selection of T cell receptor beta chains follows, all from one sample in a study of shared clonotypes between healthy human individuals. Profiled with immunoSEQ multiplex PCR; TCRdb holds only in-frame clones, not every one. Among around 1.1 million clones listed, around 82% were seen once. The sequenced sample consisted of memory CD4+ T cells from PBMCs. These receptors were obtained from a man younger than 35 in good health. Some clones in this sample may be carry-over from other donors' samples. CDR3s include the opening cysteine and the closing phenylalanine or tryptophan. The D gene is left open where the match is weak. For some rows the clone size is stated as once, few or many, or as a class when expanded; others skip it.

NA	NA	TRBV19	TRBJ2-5	TGTGCCAGTAGTATAGAGCGGGACTCCCAAGAGACCCAGTACTTC	CASSIERDSQETQYF
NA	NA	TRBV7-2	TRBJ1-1	TGTGCCAGCAGCTTAGGGTCTAAAGACACTGAAGCTTTCTTT	CASSLGSKDTEAFF
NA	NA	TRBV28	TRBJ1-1	TGTGCCAGCAGTTTAGAGGGCTCGGTCACTGAAGCTTTCTTT	CASSLEGSVTEAFF
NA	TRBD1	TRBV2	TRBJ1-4	TGTGCCAGCAGTCAGGACAGGACGAATGAAAAACTGTTTTTT	CASSQDRTNEKLFF
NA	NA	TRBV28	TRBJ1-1	TGTGCCAGCATCCCCAGGGGATCGAACACTGAAGCTTTCTTT	CASIPRGSNTEAFF
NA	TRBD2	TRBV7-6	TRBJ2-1	TGTGCCAGCAGCTTAGCCCCGGGAGGCCCGAGGGAGCAGTTCTTC	CASSLAPGGPREQFF
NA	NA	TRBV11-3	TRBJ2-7	TGTGCCAGCAGCTTAATGCGGCTGCCCGTAGACGAGCAGTACTTC	CASSLMRLPVDEQYF
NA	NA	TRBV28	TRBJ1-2	TGTGCCAGCCAGAACGTTATTCGGGGCTACACCTTC	CASQNVIRGYTF
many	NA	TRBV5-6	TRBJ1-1	TGTGCCAGCAGCTCGGGGACGGTAACTGAAGCTTTCTTT	CASSSGTVTEAFF
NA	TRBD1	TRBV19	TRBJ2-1	TGTGCCAGTAGTACCCGGACAGGGGGGGAGTTCTTC	CASSTRTGGEFF
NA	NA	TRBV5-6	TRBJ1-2	TGTGCCAGCAGCTACCCTGGGGACGTGTCTCGATATGGCTACACCTTC	CASSYPGDVSRYGYTF
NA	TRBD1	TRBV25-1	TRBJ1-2	TGTGCCAGCAGTGCGGGACAGACTAACTATGGCTACACCTTC	CASSAGQTNYGYTF
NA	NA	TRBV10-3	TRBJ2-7	TGTGCCATCAGGCAGGGTTCCGGAGAGCAGTACTTC	CAIRQGSGEQYF
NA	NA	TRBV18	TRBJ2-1	TGTGCCAGCTCAACACAGGGAAACGAGCAGTTCTTC	CASSTQGNEQFF
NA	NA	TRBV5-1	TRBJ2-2	TGCGCCAGCAGCCCCCGGACCCAAGCGAACACCGGGGAGCTGTTTTTT	CASSPRTQANTGELFF
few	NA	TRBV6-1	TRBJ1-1	TGTGCCAGCAGTACGGTAGGACTTACTGAAGCTTTCTTT	CASSTVGLTEAFF
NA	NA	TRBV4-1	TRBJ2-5	TGCGCCAGCAGCCAAGAGGTCGGGACTCAAAAGACCCAGTACTTC	CASSQEVGTQKTQYF
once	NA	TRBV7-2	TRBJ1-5	TGTGCCAGCAGCCCTACAGGCACAGCTAATCAGCCCCAGCATTTT	CASSPTGTANQPQHF
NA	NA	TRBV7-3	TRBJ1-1	TGTGCCAGCAGCCCCGTGGGGTTAGGCACTGAAGCTTTCTTT	CASSPVGLGTEAFF
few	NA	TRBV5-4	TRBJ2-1	TGTGCCAGCAGCTTGGGACTAGTAGTGGTCAATGAGCAGTTCTTC	CASSLGLVVVNEQFF
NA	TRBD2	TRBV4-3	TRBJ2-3	TGCGCCAGCAGCCAGGCCGGGACTAGCGGCACAGATACGCAGTATTTT	CASSQAGTSGTDTQYF
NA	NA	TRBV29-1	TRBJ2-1	TGCAGCGTTGGGCACCATCTAGCGGACAGGGCCCATATGTTCTTC	CSVGHHLADRAHMFF